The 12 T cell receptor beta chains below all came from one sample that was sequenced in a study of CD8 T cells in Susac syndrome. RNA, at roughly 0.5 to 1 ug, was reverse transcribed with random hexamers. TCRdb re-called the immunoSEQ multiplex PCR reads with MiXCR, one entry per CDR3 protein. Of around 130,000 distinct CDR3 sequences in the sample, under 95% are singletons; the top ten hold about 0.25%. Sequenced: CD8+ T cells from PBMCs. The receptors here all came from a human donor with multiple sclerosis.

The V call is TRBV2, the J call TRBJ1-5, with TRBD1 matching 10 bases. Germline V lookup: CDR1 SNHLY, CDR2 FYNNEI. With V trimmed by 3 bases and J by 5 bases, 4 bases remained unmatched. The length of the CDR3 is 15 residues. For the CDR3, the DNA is TGTGCCAGCAGTGACTCCGGGACAGGGGATCAGCCCCAGCATTTT. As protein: CASSDSGTGDQPQHF. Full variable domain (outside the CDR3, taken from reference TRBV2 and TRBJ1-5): EPEVTQTPSHQVTQMGQEVILRCVPISNHLYFYWYRQILGQKVEFLVSFYNNEISEKSEIFDDQFSVERPDGSNFTLKIRSTKLEDSAMYFCASSDSGTGDQPQHFGDGTRLSIL.

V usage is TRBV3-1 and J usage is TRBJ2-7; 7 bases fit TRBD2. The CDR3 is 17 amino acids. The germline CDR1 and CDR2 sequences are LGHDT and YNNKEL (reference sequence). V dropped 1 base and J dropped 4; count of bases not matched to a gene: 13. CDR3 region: CASSQVGPAGNEYEQYF. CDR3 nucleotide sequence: TGTGCCAGCAGCCAAGTCGGTCCAGCGGGAAATGAGTACGAGCAGTACTTC.

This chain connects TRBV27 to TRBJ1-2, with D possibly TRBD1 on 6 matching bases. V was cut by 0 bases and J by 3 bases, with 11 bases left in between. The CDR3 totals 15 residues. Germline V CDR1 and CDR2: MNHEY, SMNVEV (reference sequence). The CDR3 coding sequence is TGTGCCAGCAGTTTATCGGGGGGCGCGGACTATGGCTACACCTTC. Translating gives CASSLSGGADYGYTF.

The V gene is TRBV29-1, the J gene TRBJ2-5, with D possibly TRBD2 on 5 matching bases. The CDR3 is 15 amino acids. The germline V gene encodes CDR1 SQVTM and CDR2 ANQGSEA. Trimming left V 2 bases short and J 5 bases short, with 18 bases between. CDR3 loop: CSVEYLRPGKETQYF. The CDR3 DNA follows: TGCAGCGTTGAATATCTACGCCCGGGAAAGGAGACCCAGTACTTC.

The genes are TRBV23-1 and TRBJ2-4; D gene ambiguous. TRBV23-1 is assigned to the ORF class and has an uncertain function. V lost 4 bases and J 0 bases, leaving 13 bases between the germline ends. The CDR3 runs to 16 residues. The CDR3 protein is CASSLPGGKAKNIQYF. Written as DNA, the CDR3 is TGCGCCAGCAGTCTCCCAGGTGGGAAAGCCAAAAACATTCAGTACTTC.

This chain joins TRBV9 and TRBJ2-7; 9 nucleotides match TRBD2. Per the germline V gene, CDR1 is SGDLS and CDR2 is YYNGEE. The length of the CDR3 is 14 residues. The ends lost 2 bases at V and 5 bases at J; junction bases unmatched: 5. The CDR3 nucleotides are TGTGCCAGCAGCGTCGGCGGGAGGGGAGACGAGCAGTACTTC. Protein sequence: CASSVGGRGDEQYF.

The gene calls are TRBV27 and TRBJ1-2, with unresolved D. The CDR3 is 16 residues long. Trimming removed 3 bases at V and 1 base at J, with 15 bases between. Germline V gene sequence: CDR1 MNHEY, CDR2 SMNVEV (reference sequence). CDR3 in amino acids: CASSFGVGWGNYGYTF. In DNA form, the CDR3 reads TGTGCCAGCAGTTTCGGGGTGGGATGGGGTAACTATGGCTACACCTTC.

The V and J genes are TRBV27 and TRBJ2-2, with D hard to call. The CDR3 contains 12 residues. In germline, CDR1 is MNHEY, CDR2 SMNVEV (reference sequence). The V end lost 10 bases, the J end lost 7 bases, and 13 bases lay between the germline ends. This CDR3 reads CATRTLGGELFF. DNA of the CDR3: TGTGCCACCCGGACGTTGGGCGGGGAGCTGTTTTTT.

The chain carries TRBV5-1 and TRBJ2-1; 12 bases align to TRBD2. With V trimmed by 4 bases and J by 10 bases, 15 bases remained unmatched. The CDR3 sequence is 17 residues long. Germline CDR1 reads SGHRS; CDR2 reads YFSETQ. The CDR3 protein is CASSPRLAGDIGAEQFF. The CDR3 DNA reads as TGCGCCAGCAGCCCCCGACTAGCGGGAGACATCGGCGCCGAGCAGTTCTTC.

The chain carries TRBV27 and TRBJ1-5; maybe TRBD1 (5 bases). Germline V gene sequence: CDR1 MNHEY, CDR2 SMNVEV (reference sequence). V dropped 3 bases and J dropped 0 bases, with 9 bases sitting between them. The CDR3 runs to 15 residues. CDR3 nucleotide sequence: TGTGCCAGCAGTTTTGGGGCAAATAGCAATCAGCCCCAGCATTTT. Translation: CASSFGANSNQPQHF.

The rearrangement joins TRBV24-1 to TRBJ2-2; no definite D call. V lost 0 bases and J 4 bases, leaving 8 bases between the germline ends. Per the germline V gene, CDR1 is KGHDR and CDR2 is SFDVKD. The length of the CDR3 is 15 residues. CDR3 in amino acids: CATSDLVLPTGELFF. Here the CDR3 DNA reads TGTGCCACCAGTGATTTGGTTCTGCCCACCGGGGAGCTGTTTTTT.

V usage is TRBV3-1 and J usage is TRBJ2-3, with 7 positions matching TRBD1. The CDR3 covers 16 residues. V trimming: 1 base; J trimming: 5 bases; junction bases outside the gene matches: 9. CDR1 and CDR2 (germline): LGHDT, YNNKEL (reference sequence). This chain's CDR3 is CASSQGDSRQGDTQYF. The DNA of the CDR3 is TGTGCCAGCAGCCAAGGGGACAGCCGGCAGGGAGATACGCAGTATTTT.